The sequence of this T cell receptor beta chain was determined in a study of T cells in Graves' hyperthyroidism and ophthalmopathy. From RNA transcripts, TCR beta CDR3 regions were amplified. In the first-round RT-PCR of the TCR CDR3, the HTBI primer set was used. Using its own MiXCR run on the multiplex PCR reads, TCRdb lists one record per CDR3 protein. Of roughly 260,000 distinct CDR3 sequences in the sample, 14% to 15% were seen once. General observations from the study: From stable hyperthyroidism, ophthalmopathy was separated by a 13 V-J model.

Germline values: CDR1 SGHTA, CDR2 FQGTGA. V was shortened by 0 bases and J by 10 bases, with 13 bases between the two germline ends. The CDR3 spans 15 residues. This clonotype was counted a few times. Its antigen remains unknown. In patients aged 18 to 65, hyperthyroidism was newly diagnosed, with duration under 2 months. Blood was obtained at the first hyperthyroidism diagnosis, which preceded any ophthalmopathy symptoms. The rearrangement uses TRBV7-3 and TRBJ1-6, with D maybe TRBD1 (5 bases). The clonotype originates from a woman in her thirties or forties with Graves' hyperthyroidism that later progressed to Graves' ophthalmopathy. The specimen was blood. The CDR3 loop is CASSLTQVGGSPLHF. The CDR3 coding sequence is TGTGCCAGCAGCTTAACCCAGGTTGGGGGGTCACCCCTCCACTTT. Together with reference TRBV7-3 and TRBJ1-6, the CDR3 gives the full variable domain: GAGVSQTPSNKVTEKGKYVELRCDPISGHTALYWYRQSLGQGPEFLIYFQGTGAADDSGLPNDRFFAVRPEGSVSTLKIQRTERGDSAVYLCASSLTQVGGSPLHFGNGTRLTVT.